The sequence of this TCR beta chain was determined in a study of T-cell memory formation after mild COVID-19. Across the whole study: The study found TCR clusters largely donor specific.

TCRdb redid the calling of the 5' RACE reads with MiXCR, one entry per CDR3 protein. The table has around 200,000 distinct CDR3 sequences, around 20% seen once. Broader study findings: Second-wave clones reaching peak frequency on day 37 lacked confirmed SARS-CoV-2 specificity.

This clonotype has just a few counts. Its specificity is not known. The CDR3 extends over 14 amino acids. V dropped 1 base and J dropped 2 bases, with 6 bases sitting between them. Germline-derived CDR1 and CDR2 are SGHNT and YENEEA. The sequenced material came from PBMCs or a T cell subset sorted from them (not recorded which). The sequence was obtained from a man younger than 30 who had mild COVID-19 (a few samples of this study predate the infection). Cell type and time point are not known. The chain uses TRBV11-3 and TRBJ1-3; D possibly corresponds to TRBD1 (6 bases). CDR3 bases: TGTGCCAGCAGCTTAGGGACAGCTGGAAACACCATATATTTT. Residues: CASSLGTAGNTIYF.